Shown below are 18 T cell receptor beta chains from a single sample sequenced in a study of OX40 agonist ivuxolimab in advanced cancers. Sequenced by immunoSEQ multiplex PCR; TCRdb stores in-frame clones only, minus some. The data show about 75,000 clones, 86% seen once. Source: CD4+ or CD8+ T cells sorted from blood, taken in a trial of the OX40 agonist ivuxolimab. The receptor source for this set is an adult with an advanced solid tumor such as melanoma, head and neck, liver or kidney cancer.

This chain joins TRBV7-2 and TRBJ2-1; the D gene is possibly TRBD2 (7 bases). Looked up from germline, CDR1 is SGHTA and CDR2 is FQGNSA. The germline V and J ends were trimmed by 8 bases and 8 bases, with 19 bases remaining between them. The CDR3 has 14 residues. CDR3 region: CASRPIRGGDEQFF. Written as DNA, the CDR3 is TGTGCCAGCCGGCCCATTCGCGGGGGCGATGAGCAGTTCTTC.

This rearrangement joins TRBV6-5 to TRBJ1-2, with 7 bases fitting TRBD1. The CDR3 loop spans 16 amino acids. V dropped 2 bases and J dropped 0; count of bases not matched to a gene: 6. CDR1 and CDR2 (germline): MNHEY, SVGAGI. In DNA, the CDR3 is TGTGCCAGCAGTTACGCGGGGACAGTCTCTAACTATGGCTACACCTTC. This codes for CASSYAGTVSNYGYTF.

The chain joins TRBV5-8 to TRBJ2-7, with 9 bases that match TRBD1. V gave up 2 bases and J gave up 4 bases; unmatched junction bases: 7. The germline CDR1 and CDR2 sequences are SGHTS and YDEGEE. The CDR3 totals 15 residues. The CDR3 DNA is TGTGCCAGCAGCTTCGGGCCACAGGGGGCTTACGAGCAGTACTTC. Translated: CASSFGPQGAYEQYF.

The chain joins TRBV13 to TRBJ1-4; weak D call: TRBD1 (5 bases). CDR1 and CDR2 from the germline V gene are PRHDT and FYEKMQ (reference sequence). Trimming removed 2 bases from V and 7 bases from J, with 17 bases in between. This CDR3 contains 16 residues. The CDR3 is CASSLSPQGLSEKLFF. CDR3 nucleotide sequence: TGTGCCAGCAGCTTATCCCCCCAGGGATTGAGTGAAAAACTGTTTTTT.

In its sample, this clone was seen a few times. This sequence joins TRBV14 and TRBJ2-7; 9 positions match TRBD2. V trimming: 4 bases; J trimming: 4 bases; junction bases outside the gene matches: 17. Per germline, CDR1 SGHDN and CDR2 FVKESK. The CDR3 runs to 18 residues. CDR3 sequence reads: CASSRAVGLAGEVYEQYF. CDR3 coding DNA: TGTGCCAGCAGCCGCGCCGTGGGACTAGCTGGAGAGGTGTACGAGCAGTACTTC.

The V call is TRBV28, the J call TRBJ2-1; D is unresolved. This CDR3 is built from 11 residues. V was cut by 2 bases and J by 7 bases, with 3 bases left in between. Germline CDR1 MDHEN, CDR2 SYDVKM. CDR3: CASSLGNEQFF. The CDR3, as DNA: TGTGCCAGCAGTTTAGGAAATGAGCAGTTCTTC.

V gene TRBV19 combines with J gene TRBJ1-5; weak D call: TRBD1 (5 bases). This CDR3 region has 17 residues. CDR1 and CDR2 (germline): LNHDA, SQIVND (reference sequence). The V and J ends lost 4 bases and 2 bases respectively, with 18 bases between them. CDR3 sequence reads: CASSKITQGVGNQPQHF. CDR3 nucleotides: TGTGCCAGTAGTAAAATAACTCAGGGAGTCGGCAATCAGCCCCAGCATTTT.

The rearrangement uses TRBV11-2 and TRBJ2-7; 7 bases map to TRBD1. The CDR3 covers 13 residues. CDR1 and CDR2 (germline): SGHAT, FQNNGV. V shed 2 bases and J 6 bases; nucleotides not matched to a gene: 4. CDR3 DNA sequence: TGTGCCAGCAGCTTATGGGACAGAGCCGAGCAGTACTTC. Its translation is CASSLWDRAEQYF.

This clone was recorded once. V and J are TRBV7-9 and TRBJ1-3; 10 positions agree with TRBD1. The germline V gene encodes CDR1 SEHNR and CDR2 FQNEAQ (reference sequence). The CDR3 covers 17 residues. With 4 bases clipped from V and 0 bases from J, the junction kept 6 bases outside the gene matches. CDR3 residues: CASSWGGQGISGNTIYF. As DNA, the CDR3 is TGTGCCAGCAGCTGGGGGGGACAGGGGATCTCTGGAAACACCATATATTTT. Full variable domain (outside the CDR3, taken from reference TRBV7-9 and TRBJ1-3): DTGVSQNPRHKITKRGQNVTFRCDPISEHNRLYWYRQTLGQGPEFLTYFQNEAQLEKSRLLSDRFSAERPKGSFSTLEIQRTEQGDSAMYLCASSWGGQGISGNTIYFGEGSWLTVV.

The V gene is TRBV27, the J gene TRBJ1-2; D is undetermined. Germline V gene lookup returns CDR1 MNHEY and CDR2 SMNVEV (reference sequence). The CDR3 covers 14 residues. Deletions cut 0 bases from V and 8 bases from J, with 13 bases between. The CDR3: CASSLSNALGGYTF. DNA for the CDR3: TGTGCCAGCAGTTTATCGAACGCTCTGGGGGGCTACACCTTC.

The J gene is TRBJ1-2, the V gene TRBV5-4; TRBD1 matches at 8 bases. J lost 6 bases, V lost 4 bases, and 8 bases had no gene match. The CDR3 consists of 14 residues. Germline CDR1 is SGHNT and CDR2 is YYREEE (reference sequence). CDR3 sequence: CASSSFRGRDGYTF. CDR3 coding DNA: TGTGCCAGCAGCAGCTTCAGGGGGCGCGATGGCTACACCTTC.

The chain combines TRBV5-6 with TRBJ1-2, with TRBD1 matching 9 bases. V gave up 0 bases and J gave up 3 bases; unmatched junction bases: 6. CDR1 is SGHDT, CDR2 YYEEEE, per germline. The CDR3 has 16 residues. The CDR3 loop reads CASSLAGTGRYYGYTF. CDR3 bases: TGTGCCAGCAGCTTGGCGGGGACAGGGAGATACTATGGCTACACCTTC.

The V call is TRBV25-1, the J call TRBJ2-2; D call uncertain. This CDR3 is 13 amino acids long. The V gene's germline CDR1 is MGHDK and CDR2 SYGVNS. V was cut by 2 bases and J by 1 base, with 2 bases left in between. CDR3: CASSEGNTGELFF. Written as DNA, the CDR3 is TGTGCCAGCAGTGAAGGGAACACCGGGGAGCTGTTTTTT.

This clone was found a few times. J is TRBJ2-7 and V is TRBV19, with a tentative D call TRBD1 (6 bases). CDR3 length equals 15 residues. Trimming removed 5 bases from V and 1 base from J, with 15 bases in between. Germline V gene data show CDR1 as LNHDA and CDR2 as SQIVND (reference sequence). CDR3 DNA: TGTGCCAGTAGTGACGGTGGGGGACAATCCTACGAGCAGTACTTC. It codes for CASSDGGGQSYEQYF.

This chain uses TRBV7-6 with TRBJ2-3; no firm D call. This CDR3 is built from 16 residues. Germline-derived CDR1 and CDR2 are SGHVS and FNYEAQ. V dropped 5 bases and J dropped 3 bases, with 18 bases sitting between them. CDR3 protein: CASSPRQTSTTDTQYF. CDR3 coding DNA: TGTGCCAGCAGCCCACGCCAGACCTCCACAACAGATACGCAGTATTTT.

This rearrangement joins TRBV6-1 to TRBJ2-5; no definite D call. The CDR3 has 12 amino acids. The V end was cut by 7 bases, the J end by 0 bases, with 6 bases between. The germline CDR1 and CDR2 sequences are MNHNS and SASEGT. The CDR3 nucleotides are TGTGCCAGCACCGGCCACCAAGAGACCCAGTACTTC. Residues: CASTGHQETQYF.

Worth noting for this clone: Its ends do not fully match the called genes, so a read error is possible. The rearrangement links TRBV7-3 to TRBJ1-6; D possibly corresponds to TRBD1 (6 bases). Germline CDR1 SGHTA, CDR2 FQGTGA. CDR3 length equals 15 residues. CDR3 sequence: CASSITGARNSPLHF. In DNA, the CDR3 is TGTGCCAGCAGCATAACGGGGGCACGGAATTCACCCCTCCACTTT.

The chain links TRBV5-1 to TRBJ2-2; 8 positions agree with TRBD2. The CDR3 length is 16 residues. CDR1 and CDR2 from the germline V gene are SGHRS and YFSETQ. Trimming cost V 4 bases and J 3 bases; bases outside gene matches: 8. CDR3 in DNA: TGCGCCAGCAGCCCCGCTAGCGGGTGGGACACCGGGGAGCTGTTTTTT. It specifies CASSPASGWDTGELFF.